This T cell receptor (beta chain) was sequenced during a study of cytomegalovirus exposure and HLA in healthy donors. About the research overall: As released early, the data held about 85 million unique TCRs from HLA-typed donors. The study, taken as a whole, reports: The study recorded some 160 TCR beta chains that were cytomegalovirus-associated. For TCR beta chains, V- and J-gene trimming was later linked to a missense DCLRE1C variant. Looking again later, the authors saw that most CMV-associated TCR beta chains seemed HLA-restricted.

CDR1 and CDR2 from the germline V gene are GTSNPN and SVGIG (reference sequence). Trimming cost V 8 bases and J 1 base, with 23 bases left between them. This CDR3 is 16 amino acids long. Amplification used 60 Vbeta primers and 13 Jbeta primers. TCRdb's copy holds only in-frame clones and misses some; the assay was immunoSEQ multiplex PCR. The sample records some 190,000 clones, over 80% being singletons. On this clone itself: Its antigen is currently unknown.

The material sequenced was PBMCs. The source of this sequence is a girl aged 10 to 17 in good health and CMV-seropositive. V is TRBV30 and J is TRBJ2-5, with D possibly being TRBD2 (5 bases). CDR3 sequence (DNA): TGTGCCAGCAATTACGCCCGCGGGTACAGCCAAGAGACCCAGTACTTC. It translates to CASNYARGYSQETQYF.